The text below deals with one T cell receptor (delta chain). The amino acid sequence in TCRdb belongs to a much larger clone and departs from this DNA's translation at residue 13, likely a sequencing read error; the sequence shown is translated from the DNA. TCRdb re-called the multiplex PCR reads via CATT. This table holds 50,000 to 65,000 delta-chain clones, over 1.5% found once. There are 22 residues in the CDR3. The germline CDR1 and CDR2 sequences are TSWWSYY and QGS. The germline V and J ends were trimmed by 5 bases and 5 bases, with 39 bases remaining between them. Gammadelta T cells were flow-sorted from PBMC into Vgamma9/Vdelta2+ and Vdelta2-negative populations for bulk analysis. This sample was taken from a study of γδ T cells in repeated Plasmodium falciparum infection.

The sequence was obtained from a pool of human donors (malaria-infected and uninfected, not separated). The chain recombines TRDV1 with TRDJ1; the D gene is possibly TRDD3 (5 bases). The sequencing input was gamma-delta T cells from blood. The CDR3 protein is CALGPRIFPPLYCQRITDKLIF. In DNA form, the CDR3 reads TGTGCTCTTGGGCCGCGAATCTTTCCCCCACTCTACTGCCAGAGGATAACTGATAAACTCATCTTT.